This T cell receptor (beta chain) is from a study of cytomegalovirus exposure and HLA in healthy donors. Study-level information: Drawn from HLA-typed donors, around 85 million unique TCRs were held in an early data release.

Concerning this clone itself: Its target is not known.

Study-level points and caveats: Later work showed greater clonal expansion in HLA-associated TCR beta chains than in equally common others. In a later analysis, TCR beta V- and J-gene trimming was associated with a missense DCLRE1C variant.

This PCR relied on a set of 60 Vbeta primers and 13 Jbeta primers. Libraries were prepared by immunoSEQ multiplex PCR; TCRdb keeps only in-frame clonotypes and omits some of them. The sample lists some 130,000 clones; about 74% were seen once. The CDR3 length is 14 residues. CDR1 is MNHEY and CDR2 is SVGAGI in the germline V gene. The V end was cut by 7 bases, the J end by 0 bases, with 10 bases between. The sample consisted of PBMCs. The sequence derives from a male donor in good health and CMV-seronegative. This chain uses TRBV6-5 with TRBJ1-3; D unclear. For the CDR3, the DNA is TGTGCCAGCACCAAGCCCGGCTCTGGAAACACCATATATTTT. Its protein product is CASTKPGSGNTIYF.